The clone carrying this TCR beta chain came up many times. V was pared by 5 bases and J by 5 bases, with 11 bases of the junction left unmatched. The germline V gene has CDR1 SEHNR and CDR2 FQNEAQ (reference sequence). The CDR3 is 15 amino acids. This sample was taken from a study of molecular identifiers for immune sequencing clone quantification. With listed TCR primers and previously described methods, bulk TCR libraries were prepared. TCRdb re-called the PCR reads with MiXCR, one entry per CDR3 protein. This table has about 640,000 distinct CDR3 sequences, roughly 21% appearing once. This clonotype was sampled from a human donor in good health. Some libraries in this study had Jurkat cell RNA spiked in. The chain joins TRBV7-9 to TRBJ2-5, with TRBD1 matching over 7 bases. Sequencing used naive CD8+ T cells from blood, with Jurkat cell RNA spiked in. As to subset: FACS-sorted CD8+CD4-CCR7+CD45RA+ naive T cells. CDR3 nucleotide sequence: TGTGCCAGCAGCAACACAGGGGCCTCCGCGGAGACCCAGTACTTC. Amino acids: CASSNTGASAETQYF.